The source of this TCR beta chain is a study of cytotoxic CD8 clonotypes in ibrutinib-treated CLL (dated by TCRdb to the early 2020s). Concerning the study at large: The cohort included about 15 treatment-naive and ten to twelve relapsed/refractory patients; roughly 17 were IGHV unmutated. Responses were partial in around 24 patients and complete in 2; after median 68 months follow-up, around 15 stayed in remission and roughly twelve progressed. The response samples were drawn at a median of roughly twelve months into treatment, with a range of roughly 6 to 40 months. Samples averaged roughly 260,000 productive templates and tens of thousands of productive rearrangements. Of the roughly 81 people in the trial, around 24 had longitudinal samples available. Cryopreserved peripheral blood mononuclear cells were obtained prior to treatment, at the time of response, and at either disease progression or sustained remission. Every remission and progressive disease sample was obtained while ibrutinib was still being received by the patients. Summary of the overall study and its limitations: Lymph node repertoires were not examined, and the timing of sampling was not matched between patients in sustained remission and those whose disease progressed. Public clonotypes were rare and either contracted or stayed stable during treatment, and the rise in clonality at ibrutinib response reflected the expansion of private clonotypes. At baseline, clonality was higher than in age-matched healthy donors and showed a strong correlation with circulating CD8+ T-cell counts. At ibrutinib response clonality went up, during sustained remission it held steady, and at progression it dropped back toward baseline.

The time point label on this specimen signifies: progressive disease on ibrutinib. For TCR beta library preparation, about 2.1 micrograms of genomic DNA were extracted from the cryopreserved PBMCs. High-throughput TCR beta sequencing was performed on longitudinal blood samples from CLL patients receiving ibrutinib monotherapy. The patients took part in an open-label, single-center phase 2 trial of ibrutinib monotherapy. The CDR3 runs 15 amino acids, cysteine and phenylalanine included. Only the CDR3 portion is preserved as DNA: 45 bases, with reading frame beginning at the first base. V gives up 0 bases and J gives up 9 bases, and the segment between their germline ends measures 19 bases. In the germline V gene (reference sequence), CDR1 corresponds to SGHNT and CDR2 to YYREEE. Of note for this clone: Its target antigen remains unknown. The input lacks base qualities; no much larger clone sits a single base away.

On a MiSeq, deep resolution sequencing aimed for a depth between 1 in 1 million and 1 in 200,000 T cells, with each clonotype covered around 9.2x on average. The immunoSEQ hsTCRB Kit was used to generate the TCR beta libraries. Per the source publication's procedure: The data were analyzed with ImmunoSEQ Analyzer and ImmunoSEQ Data Assistant, and V, D and J gene assignments followed IMGT definitions. Clonality, which ranges from 0 to 1, was calculated by subtracting the normalized Shannon entropy of productive rearrangement frequencies from one. Public clonotype analysis was restricted to overrepresented clonotypes comprising at least 0.05% of each patient's repertoire. About 13 age-matched healthy donor repertoires from immuneACCESS were used as controls for clonality. TCRdb retrieved this table from immuneACCESS and kept in-frame rearrangements only. Not all clones are present; in checked studies, unresolved V genes account for under half, and no reason is known for the remainder. V, J and clone size are those of that table, while D and trimming were read from the DNA. This sample gives 250,000 to 350,000 clones in total; 76% of them show up just once. The ten largest make up about 5.7% of the sample.

The origin of this receptor is a human donor with chronic lymphocytic leukemia. The sample was PBMCs, taken at disease progression, from a patient treated with ibrutinib. The chain couples TRBV5-4 to TRBJ2-7; TRBD2 is perhaps the D gene, given 7 matching bases. The CDR3 region has the sequence CASSLAGGGTTGQYF. Read as DNA, the sequence is TGTGCCAGCAGCTTGGCAGGCGGGGGCACGACGGGGCAGTACTTC.